This note documents a single TCR beta chain sequence. Its antigen is unknown. The data were obtained in a study of identical twins. Points from the study as a whole: Models predicted too little out-of-frame TCR alpha sharing in monozygotic twins.

Unique molecular identifiers were present on the cDNA, and a universal primer site came from template switching. TCRdb reprocessed the 5' RACE reads via MiXCR and lists one record per CDR3 protein. The sample shows around 1.7 million distinct CDR3 sequences, about 32% of them seen only once. The source material was cord blood. This TCR was sampled from a newborn girl in good health.

The CDR3 sequence: CSARFKGRAFF. The CDR3 nucleotides read TGCAGTGCACGGTTCAAGGGCCGGGCTTTCTTT. This rearrangement joins TRBV20-1 to TRBJ1-1; no reliable D call. V lost 6 bases and J 11 bases, leaving 16 bases between the germline ends. The length of the CDR3 is 11 residues. Germline CDR1 DFQATT, CDR2 SNEGSKA (reference sequence).